This TCR beta chain is from a study of molecular identifiers for immune sequencing clone quantification. One entry per CDR3 protein, called by TCRdb with MiXCR from the PCR reads. The table lists 460,000 or so distinct CDR3 sequences, about 26% of them singletons. When naive CD8 T cells were sorted, they were gated as CD8+CD4-CCR7+CD45RA+. V was cut by 2 bases and J by 1 base, with 14 bases left in between. CDR1 and CDR2 (germline): SQVTM, ANQGSEA. This CDR3 has 15 amino acids. This clonotype was picked up many times. Source material: naive CD8+ T cells from blood, with Jurkat cell RNA spiked in. Noted subset: FACS-sorted CD8+CD4-CCR7+CD45RA+ naive T cells. The chain links TRBV29-1 to TRBJ2-5; D perhaps matches TRBD2 (6 bases). The receptor's source is a human donor in good health. Some libraries in this study had Jurkat cell RNA spiked in. CDR3 region: CSVEPGSPLQETQYF. As DNA, the CDR3 is TGCAGCGTTGAACCCGGGAGTCCCCTCCAAGAGACCCAGTACTTC.